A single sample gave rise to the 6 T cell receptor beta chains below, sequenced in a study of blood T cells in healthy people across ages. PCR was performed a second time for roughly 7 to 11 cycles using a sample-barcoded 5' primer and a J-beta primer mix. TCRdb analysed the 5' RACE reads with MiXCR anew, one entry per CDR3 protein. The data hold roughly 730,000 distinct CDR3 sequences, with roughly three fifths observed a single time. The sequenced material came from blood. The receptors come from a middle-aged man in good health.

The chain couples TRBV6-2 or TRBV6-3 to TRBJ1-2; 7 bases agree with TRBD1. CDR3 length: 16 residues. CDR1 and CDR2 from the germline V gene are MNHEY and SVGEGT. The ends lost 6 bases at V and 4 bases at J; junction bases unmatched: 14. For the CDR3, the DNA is TGTGCCAGCAGCTGGACAGGCCTGATACCATCCTATGGCTACACCTTC. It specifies CASSWTGLIPSYGYTF.

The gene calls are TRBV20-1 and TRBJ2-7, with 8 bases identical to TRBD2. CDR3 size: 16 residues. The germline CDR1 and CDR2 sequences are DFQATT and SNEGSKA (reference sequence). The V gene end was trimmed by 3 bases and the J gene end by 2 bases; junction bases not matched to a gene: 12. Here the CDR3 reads CSARRSRGRLPYEQYF. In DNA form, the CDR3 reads TGCAGTGCTAGGCGTTCACGCGGGAGGCTTCCCTACGAGCAGTACTTC.

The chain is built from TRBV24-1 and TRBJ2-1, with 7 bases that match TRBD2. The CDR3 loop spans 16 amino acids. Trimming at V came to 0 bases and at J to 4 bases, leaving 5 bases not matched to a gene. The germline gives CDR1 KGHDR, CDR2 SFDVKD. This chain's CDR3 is CATSDLVAGAYNEQFF. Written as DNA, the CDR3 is TGTGCCACCAGTGATTTGGTCGCGGGAGCTTACAATGAGCAGTTCTTC.

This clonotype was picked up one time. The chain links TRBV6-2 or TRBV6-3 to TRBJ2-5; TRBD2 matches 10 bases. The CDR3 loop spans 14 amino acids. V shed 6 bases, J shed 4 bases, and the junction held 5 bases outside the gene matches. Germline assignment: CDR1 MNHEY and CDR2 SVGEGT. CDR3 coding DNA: TGTGCCAGCAGATCGGGACTAGCGTCAGAGACCCAGTACTTC. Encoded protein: CASRSGLASETQYF.

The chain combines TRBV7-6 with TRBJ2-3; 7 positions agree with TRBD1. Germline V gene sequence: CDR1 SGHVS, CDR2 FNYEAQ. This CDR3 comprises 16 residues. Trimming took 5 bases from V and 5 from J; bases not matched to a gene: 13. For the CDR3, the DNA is TGTGCCAGCAGCCCGAGACAGGGCCCAACTCAAGATACGCAGTATTTT. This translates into CASSPRQGPTQDTQYF. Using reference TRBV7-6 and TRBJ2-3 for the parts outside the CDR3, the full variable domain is GAGVSQSPRYKVTKRGQDVALRCDPISGHVSLYWYRQALGQGPEFLTYFNYEAQQDKSGLPNDRFSAERPEGSISTLTIQRTEQRDSAMYRCASSPRQGPTQDTQYFGPGTRLTVL.

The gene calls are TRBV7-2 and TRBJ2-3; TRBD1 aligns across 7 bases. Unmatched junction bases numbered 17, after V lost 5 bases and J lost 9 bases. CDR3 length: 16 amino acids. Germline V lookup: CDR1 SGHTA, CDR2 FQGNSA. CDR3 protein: CASSRARTGVRVTQYF. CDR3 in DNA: TGTGCCAGCAGCCGAGCTCGGACAGGAGTGAGGGTGACGCAGTATTTT.